This T cell receptor beta chain originates from a study of T cell changes during pregnancy in multiple sclerosis. TCRdb's copy holds only in-frame clones and misses some; the assay was immunoSEQ multiplex PCR. Of 30,000 to 35,000 clones in the sample, 90% were seen once. This receptor was identified in a female donor with multiple sclerosis, enrolled in a pregnancy study. Here the sequenced sample was CD8+ T cells from peripheral blood mononuclear cells, taken in the first trimester of pregnancy.

The CDR3 DNA reads TGTGCCAGCAGCTTAGTTAGCAACTATGAGCAGTTCTTC. Its translation: CASSLVSNYEQFF. The chain links TRBV11-2 to TRBJ2-1, with D hard to call. Trimming took off 1 base at V and 8 bases at J, with 9 bases between the two ends. CDR1 is SGHAT and CDR2 is FQNNGV in the germline V gene. The CDR3 is 13 residues long.